Here is one T cell receptor beta chain with its context. What it binds is not known. This specimen belongs to a study of shared clonotypes between healthy human individuals. Whole-study results and caveats: Clonotype sharing levels among donors were expected to vary with sequencing depth.

V shed 8 bases and J 4 bases; nucleotides not matched to a gene: 12. The CDR3 sequence is 14 residues long. The V gene's germline CDR1 is SQVTM and CDR2 ANQGSEA. Only in-frame clones appear in the TCRdb table, and some are missing; sequencing was by immunoSEQ multiplex PCR. The table has some 1,100,000 clones, around 82% seen once. Within Nashville, Tennessee resided all donors, each a Caucasian adult. CD45RA+ naive and CD45RA-negative memory subsets were separated from CD4+ cells. The sample taken for sequencing was memory CD4+ T cells from PBMCs. Noted subset: CD45RA-negative fraction. The source of this sequence is a man between 18 and 29 years old in good health. Some clones in this sample may be carry-over from other donors' samples. The rearrangement joins TRBV29-1 to TRBJ2-3; 7 positions match TRBD1. The CDR3 here is CSSALEQGSDTQYF. The CDR3 bases are TGCAGCTCGGCACTTGAACAGGGGTCAGATACGCAGTATTTT.